A single sample is the source of the 24 T cell receptor beta chains below, sequenced in a study of response to subunit inactivated influenza vaccine. A single record per CDR3 protein comes from TCRdb applying MiXCR to the RT-PCR reads. This table holds under 850,000 distinct CDR3 sequences, 15% to 20% found once. This sample comprised PBMCs from blood, obtained less than 6 days after vaccination. The receptors derive from a man in his fifties who received an inactivated influenza vaccine.

The genes are TRBV4-2 and TRBJ1-6, with 10 bases aligning to TRBD1. Unmatched junction bases numbered 4, after V lost 1 base and J lost 10 bases. CDR1 and CDR2 from the germline V gene are LGHNA and YNFKEQ. The CDR3 is 15 amino acids. In nucleotides, the CDR3 is TGTGCCAGCAGCCAAGTTGGGACAGGGGAGTCACCCCTCCACTTT. The encoded protein is CASSQVGTGESPLHF.

This clonotype appeared a few times. The rearrangement joins TRBV19 to TRBJ1-2, with 10 positions matching TRBD1. The CDR3 sequence is 15 residues long. CDR1 is LNHDA, CDR2 SQIVND, per germline (reference sequence). J lost 3 bases, V lost 4 bases, and 5 bases had no gene match. CDR3 nucleotides: TGTGCCAGTAGTACGACAGGGGGCTCTGACTATGGCTACACCTTC. Protein sequence: CASSTTGGSDYGYTF. The complete variable domain, with remaining parts taken from reference TRBV19 and TRBJ1-2, reads DGGITQSPKYLFRKEGQNVTLSCEQNLNHDAMYWYRQDPGQGLRLIYYSQIVNDFQKGDIAEGYSVSREKKESFPLTVTSAQKNPTAFYLCASSTTGGSDYGYTFGSGTRLTVV.

This clonotype was detected many times. The V gene is TRBV12-3 or TRBV12-4, the J gene TRBJ1-3; TRBD1 is a possible D gene (6 bases). The CDR3 is 13 residues long. Trimming left V 7 bases short and J 2 bases short, with 9 bases between. The CDR3 sequence is CASTGQTGNTIYF. As DNA, the CDR3 is TGTGCCAGCACCGGACAGACTGGAAACACCATATATTTT.

In its sample, this clonotype was seen a few times. The chain uses TRBV4-1 and TRBJ2-2, with D unresolved. The V gene's germline CDR1 is MGHRA and CDR2 YSYEKL. Trimming left V 4 bases short and J 2 bases short, with 5 bases between. There are 13 residues in the CDR3. The CDR3 here is CASSPFNTGELFF. The CDR3, as DNA: TGCGCCAGCAGCCCCTTTAACACCGGGGAGCTGTTTTTT.

This clonotype was detected a few times. The chain joins TRBV7-2 to TRBJ2-5, with D maybe TRBD1 (5 bases). The CDR3 length is 13 residues. Looked up from germline, CDR1 is SGHTA and CDR2 is FQGNSA. V was cut by 7 bases and J by 2 bases, with 11 bases left in between. The CDR3 region is CASNPTVQETQYF. The CDR3 DNA reads as TGTGCCAGCAACCCGACAGTACAAGAGACCCAGTACTTC. Full variable domain (missing parts from reference TRBV7-2 and TRBJ2-5): GAGVSQSPSNKVTEKGKDVELRCDPISGHTALYWYRQSLGQGLEFLIYFQGNSAPDKSGLPSDRFSAERTGGSVSTLTIQRTQQEDSAVYLCASNPTVQETQYFGPGTRLLVL.

This clonotype was seen ten or more times. The chain recombines TRBV5-1 with TRBJ2-7, with D unclear. V lost 0 bases, J lost 2 bases, and 6 bases lay in between. The length of the CDR3 is 13 residues. CDR1 is SGHRS, CDR2 YFSETQ, per germline. The CDR3 DNA reads TGCGCCAGCAGCTTGGGATATGCCTACGAGCAGTACTTC. It codes for CASSLGYAYEQYF.

This clonotype was detected a few times. The rearrangement links TRBV9 to TRBJ1-1; D is uncertain. Germline lookup yields CDR1 SGDLS and CDR2 YYNGEE. V lost 0 bases to trimming and J lost 2 bases, with 8 bases between them. This CDR3 has 14 amino acids. The CDR3 here is CASSVVTSNTEAFF. CDR3 coding DNA: TGTGCCAGCAGCGTAGTCACATCCAACACTGAAGCTTTCTTT.

This clonotype was counted only a few times. This chain uses TRBV12-3 or TRBV12-4 with TRBJ2-4; 14 positions agree with TRBD2. The CDR3 is 18 amino acids. J gave up 6 bases and V 4 bases, and 11 bases lay outside the gene matches. DNA of the CDR3: TGTGCCAGCAGTTCCCTGGGACTAGCGGGAGTGGTGGGAAACATTCAGTACTTC. Translated: CASSSLGLAGVVGNIQYF.

J is TRBJ2-5 and V is TRBV15; D is unresolved. The germline V gene has CDR1 LNHNV and CDR2 YYDKDF (reference sequence). V gave up 5 bases and J gave up 1 base, with 20 bases separating them. The length of the CDR3 is 17 residues. The chain's CDR3 is CATSVGPVGALQETQYF. The CDR3 nucleotides read TGTGCCACCAGCGTCGGACCAGTGGGTGCCCTCCAAGAGACCCAGTACTTC.

The rearrangement joins TRBV9 to TRBJ2-3; D is possibly TRBD2 (5 bases). This CDR3 contains 16 residues. Trimming pared 0 bases from V and 1 base from J, leaving 12 bases between. Per germline, CDR1 SGDLS and CDR2 YYNGEE. The CDR3: CASSVAASGGTDTQYF. DNA of the CDR3: TGTGCCAGCAGCGTAGCGGCCAGCGGCGGCACAGATACGCAGTATTTT.

The DNA of the CDR3 is TGCAGTGCTATTAGCGGGACTTCCTACGAGCAGTACTTC. Protein sequence: CSAISGTSYEQYF. J is TRBJ2-7 and V is TRBV20-1, with 8 bases lining up with TRBD2. This CDR3 contains 13 residues. Germline-derived CDR1 and CDR2 are DFQATT and SNEGSKA (reference sequence). J was trimmed by 1 base and V by 4 bases; bases with no gene match: 3.

The J gene is TRBJ2-1, the V gene TRBV20-1; 9 positions match TRBD2. The ends lost 3 bases at V and 8 bases at J; junction bases unmatched: 14. The germline V gene encodes CDR1 DFQATT and CDR2 SNEGSKA (reference sequence). The CDR3 totals 16 residues. In nucleotides, the CDR3 is TGCAGTGCTAGGAAAAGAGAGCGGGAGGCTCTTGATGAGCAGTTCTTC. It is translated as CSARKREREALDEQFF.

The chain carries TRBV18 and TRBJ2-7; the D is unclear. Trimming removed 0 bases from V and 7 bases from J, with 10 bases in between. This CDR3 has 13 residues. Per germline, CDR1 KGHSH and CDR2 LQKENI. The CDR3 nucleotides read TGTGCCAGCTCACCACCCGATAAAGGGGAGCAGTACTTC. It translates to CASSPPDKGEQYF.

The chain employs TRBV4-2 and TRBJ2-1; 7 bases fit TRBD2. The CDR3 spans 15 residues. The germline V gene encodes CDR1 LGHNA and CDR2 YNFKEQ. V dropped 4 bases and J dropped 12; count of bases not matched to a gene: 15. The CDR3 reads CASSPTVGLGFRQFF. The CDR3 DNA reads TGTGCCAGCAGCCCTACTGTAGGACTAGGATTCAGGCAGTTCTTC.

This sequence joins TRBV7-2 and TRBJ2-3; D is perhaps TRBD1 or TRBD2 (5 bases each). Germline lookup yields CDR1 SGHTA and CDR2 FQGNSA. V lost 5 bases to trimming and J lost 2 bases, with 17 bases between them. The CDR3 sequence is 16 residues long. DNA for the CDR3: TGTGCCAGCAGCCCGATGCCGAGGGGATTCACAGATACGCAGTATTTT. Translation gives CASSPMPRGFTDTQYF.

In this sample, this clonotype turned up many times. The rearrangement links TRBV12-3 or TRBV12-4 to TRBJ1-2; D gene unclear. The CDR3 runs 13 residues. The ends were cut back, 5 bases at V and 2 bases at J, with 9 bases in the middle. CDR3 sequence reads: CASSRGRNYGYTF. The CDR3 DNA reads TGTGCCAGCAGTCGAGGACGGAACTATGGCTACACCTTC.

The chain uses TRBV29-1 and TRBJ1-4, with TRBD1 as a possible D gene (6 bases). V was pared by 7 bases and J by 7 bases, with 16 bases between. Looked up from germline, CDR1 is SQVTM and CDR2 is ANQGSEA. The CDR3 has 13 residues. The CDR3 is CSAGGGASEKLFF. The CDR3 DNA is TGCAGCGCCGGTGGGGGGGCCTCTGAAAAACTGTTTTTT.

The chain is built from TRBV20-1 and TRBJ2-5, with 8 bases that match TRBD1. J gave up 0 bases and V 2 bases, and 5 bases lay outside the gene matches. Looked up from germline, CDR1 is DFQATT and CDR2 is SNEGSKA (reference sequence). This CDR3 contains 15 residues. CDR3 sequence reads: CSARPGQANQETQYF. The DNA of the CDR3 is TGCAGTGCTAGACCGGGACAGGCGAACCAAGAGACCCAGTACTTC.

The chain uses TRBV5-1 and TRBJ2-5; either TRBD1 or TRBD2 may fit D (5 bases each). V lost 1 base, J lost 5 bases, and 18 bases lay in between. From germline, CDR1 is SGHRS and CDR2 YFSETQ. This CDR3 has 16 amino acids. In DNA form, the CDR3 reads TGCGCCAGCAGCTTGTTGAGGGGAATTGAGGCGGAGACCCAGTACTTC. Translating gives CASSLLRGIEAETQYF.

The chain joins TRBV20-1 to TRBJ2-1, with D uncertain. The CDR3 has 12 amino acids. V was cut by 0 bases and J by 5 bases, with 5 bases left in between. Germline CDR1 DFQATT, CDR2 SNEGSKA (reference sequence). The CDR3 loop reads CSARDWDNEQFF. The CDR3 DNA is TGCAGTGCTAGAGATTGGGACAATGAGCAGTTCTTC.

The chain combines TRBV20-1 with TRBJ2-1; a possible D gene is TRBD1 (6 bases). The V gene's germline CDR1 is DFQATT and CDR2 SNEGSKA (reference sequence). V was cut by 6 bases and J by 9 bases, with 21 bases left in between. The CDR3 consists of 14 residues. In DNA, the CDR3 is TGCAGTGCCCTATCAGGGGAAATCTCGTTTGAGCAGTTCTTC. It is translated as CSALSGEISFEQFF.

The chain couples TRBV28 to TRBJ1-4; possible D gene TRBD1, 6 bases. CDR1 MDHEN and CDR2 SYDVKM come from the germline V gene. This CDR3 has 16 residues. Trimming shortened V by 3 bases and J by 11 bases, and 22 bases separated the two germline ends. The CDR3 sequence is CASSFPWTEMPDKLFF. The CDR3 DNA is TGTGCCAGCAGTTTCCCCTGGACAGAAATGCCCGACAAACTGTTTTTT.

This chain uses TRBV7-9 with TRBJ2-2; D gene unclear. The length of the CDR3 is 14 residues. V was trimmed by 3 bases and J by 4 bases, leaving 9 bases between them. Germline V CDR1 and CDR2: SEHNR, FQNEAQ (reference sequence). CDR3 nucleotide sequence: TGTGCCAGCAGCTTCGGCAGCTTCACCGGGGAGCTGTTTTTT. Protein sequence: CASSFGSFTGELFF.

The CDR3 protein is CASSKAWASGDDYEQYF. In nucleotides, the CDR3 is TGTGCCAGCAGCAAAGCTTGGGCTAGCGGGGACGACTACGAGCAGTACTTC. This sequence joins TRBV21-1 and TRBJ2-7; the table's D call TRBD2 went unverified against the DNA. TRBV21-1 corresponds to a pseudogene. This CDR3 region has 17 residues.